The 14 T cell receptor beta chains listed next were all sequenced from one sample in a study of blood T cells in healthy people across ages. Alongside a J-beta primer mix, a sample-barcoded 5' primer served in a second PCR lasting roughly 6 to 11 cycles. TCRdb re-called the 5' RACE reads through MiXCR, storing one row per CDR3 protein. The sample shows some 920,000 distinct CDR3 sequences, 51% of them seen only once. The sequenced material came from blood. The receptors stem from a woman aged 55-69 years in good health.

This clonotype was counted only a few times. V usage is TRBV3-1 and J usage is TRBJ2-7; TRBD1 is a possible D gene (5 bases). CDR1 is LGHDT and CDR2 is YNNKEL in the germline V gene (reference sequence). V was trimmed by 2 bases and J by 1 base, leaving 15 bases between them. The CDR3 totals 16 residues. The CDR3 region is CASSQNDMGRSYEQYF. CDR3 bases: TGTGCCAGCAGCCAAAACGACATGGGGCGATCCTACGAGCAGTACTTC.

This clonotype was picked up a small number of times. The chain has TRBV7-2 and TRBJ1-1; TRBD1 aligns across 8 bases. The CDR3 has 13 amino acids. V shed 4 bases and J 4 bases; nucleotides not matched to a gene: 2. Germline CDR1 and CDR2: SGHTA and FQGNSA. The CDR3 DNA reads as TGTGCCAGCAGCTCTGGACAGGGCACTGAAGCTTTCTTT. It codes for CASSSGQGTEAFF.

The count of this clonotype is one. This chain joins TRBV4-3 and TRBJ2-1, with a weak D call TRBD1 (6 bases). This CDR3 region has 15 residues. Trimming took off 3 bases at V and 5 bases at J, with 14 bases between the two ends. Germline-derived CDR1 and CDR2 are LGHNA and YSLEER. The CDR3 sequence: CASSHRGQTDNEQFF. CDR3 nucleotide sequence: TGCGCCAGCAGCCATCGGGGACAAACAGACAATGAGCAGTTCTTC.

This chain uses TRBV10-3 with TRBJ2-2; 8 bases agree with TRBD1. The CDR3 covers 14 residues. Trimming at V came to 11 bases and at J to 0 bases, leaving 5 bases not matched to a gene. Germline loops: CDR1 ENHRY, CDR2 SYGVKD. CDR3 DNA sequence: TGTGCCTCCGGGACAGGACCGAACACCGGGGAGCTGTTTTTT. Encoded protein: CASGTGPNTGELFF.

This clonotype was counted a few times. The CDR3 DNA sequence: TGCGCCAGCAGCTCCCAGTGGGCGGGAGGGTCCTACGAGCAGTACTTC. Amino acids: CASSSQWAGGSYEQYF. The rearrangement joins TRBV4-1 to TRBJ2-7; 9 positions match TRBD2. Germline trimming cut 5 bases from V and 1 base from J; bases unmatched to any gene: 9. The V gene's germline CDR1 is MGHRA and CDR2 YSYEKL. This CDR3 is built from 16 residues.

The chain links TRBV20-1 to TRBJ2-4, with D possibly TRBD1 on 8 matching bases. Trimming cost V 1 base and J 6 bases, with 16 bases left between them. Germline V lookup: CDR1 DFQATT, CDR2 SNEGSKA (reference sequence). The CDR3 loop spans 15 amino acids. The CDR3 DNA is TGCAGTGCTAGAGGACACAGGGGGAGGGCAAACATTCAGTACTTC. Translating gives CSARGHRGRANIQYF.

This clonotype was seen many times. The CDR3 bases are TGTGCCAGCAGCGTCCAGTACCAAGAGACCCAGTACTTC. Translation gives CASSVQYQETQYF. The chain has TRBV11-2 and TRBJ2-5; D gene unclear. Germline V CDR1 and CDR2: SGHAT, FQNNGV. The CDR3 consists of 13 residues. The V end lost 5 bases, the J end lost 0 bases, and 7 bases lay between the germline ends. Combining the CDR3 with reference TRBV11-2 and TRBJ2-5 gives the whole variable domain EAGVAQSPRYKIIEKRQSVAFWCNPISGHATLYWYQQILGQGPKLLIQFQNNGVVDDSQLPKDRFSAERLKGVDSTLKIQPAKLEDSAVYLCASSVQYQETQYFGPGTRLLVL.

This clonotype has a single count. The chain has TRBV5-1 and TRBJ2-5; D not certain. The J call is uncertain, as TRBJ2-7 better fits the DNA end. From germline, CDR1 is SGHRS and CDR2 YFSETQ. This CDR3 is built from 14 residues. The CDR3 is CASSSEVGSSEQYF. The CDR3 DNA is TGCGCCAGCAGCTCAGAAGTCGGCTCGTCCGAGCAGTACTTC.

J is TRBJ2-1 and V is TRBV20-1, with 9 bases matching TRBD2. Trimming cost V 6 bases and J 0 bases; bases outside gene matches: 6. Germline V CDR1 and CDR2: DFQATT, SNEGSKA (reference sequence). This CDR3 region has 15 residues. CDR3 DNA sequence: TGCAGTGCACTAATAGCGGGAGACTCCTACAATGAGCAGTTCTTC. Protein sequence: CSALIAGDSYNEQFF.

This clonotype was observed a few times. The rearrangement links TRBV6-1 to TRBJ2-7; 10 bases line up with TRBD2. The V gene end was trimmed by 6 bases and the J gene end by 0 bases; junction bases not matched to a gene: 11. CDR1 is MNHNS, CDR2 SASEGT, per germline. The CDR3 contains 17 residues. The CDR3 spells CASSLSGLAESSYEQYF. DNA for the CDR3: TGTGCCAGCAGCCTGTCCGGACTAGCGGAGAGCTCCTACGAGCAGTACTTC.

This clonotype was counted at least ten times. The chain links TRBV29-1 to TRBJ2-1, with TRBD1 matching 9 bases. The CDR3 is made up of 15 amino acids. The junction had 12 bases not matched to a gene; V was cut back by 4 bases and J by 8 bases. Per the germline V gene, CDR1 is SQVTM and CDR2 is ANQGSEA. As DNA, the CDR3 is TGCAGCGTTGCCGGGACAGGGAGTCGACGCTATGAGCAGTTCTTC. Translation gives CSVAGTGSRRYEQFF.

This sequence joins TRBV12-3 or TRBV12-4 and TRBJ2-3; D call uncertain. V lost 4 bases to trimming and J lost 4 bases, with 9 bases between them. The CDR3 sequence is 13 residues long. The CDR3 sequence: CASSSSLPDTQYF. The CDR3 DNA is TGTGCCAGCAGTTCCAGTCTCCCAGATACGCAGTATTTT.

This clonotype has ten or more counts. The V gene is TRBV4-2, the J gene TRBJ2-7; D perhaps matches TRBD1 (5 bases). This CDR3 is 14 amino acids long. The germline V gene encodes CDR1 LGHNA and CDR2 YNFKEQ. The germline V and J ends were trimmed by 4 bases and 2 bases, with 12 bases remaining between them. The CDR3 sequence: CASSLGLGAYEQYF. The CDR3 nucleotides are TGTGCCAGCAGCCTCGGGCTAGGGGCCTACGAGCAGTACTTC.

V and J are TRBV28 and TRBJ2-4, with D possibly matching TRBD2 (5 bases). The DNA matches TRBJ2-7 better at its end, which makes the J call doubtful. The CDR3 is 14 residues long. Germline lookup yields CDR1 MDHEN and CDR2 SYDVKM. The CDR3 region is CASSHGLLGTEQYF. The CDR3 region has the DNA TGTGCCAGCAGTCACGGACTGCTAGGAACCGAGCAGTACTTC.